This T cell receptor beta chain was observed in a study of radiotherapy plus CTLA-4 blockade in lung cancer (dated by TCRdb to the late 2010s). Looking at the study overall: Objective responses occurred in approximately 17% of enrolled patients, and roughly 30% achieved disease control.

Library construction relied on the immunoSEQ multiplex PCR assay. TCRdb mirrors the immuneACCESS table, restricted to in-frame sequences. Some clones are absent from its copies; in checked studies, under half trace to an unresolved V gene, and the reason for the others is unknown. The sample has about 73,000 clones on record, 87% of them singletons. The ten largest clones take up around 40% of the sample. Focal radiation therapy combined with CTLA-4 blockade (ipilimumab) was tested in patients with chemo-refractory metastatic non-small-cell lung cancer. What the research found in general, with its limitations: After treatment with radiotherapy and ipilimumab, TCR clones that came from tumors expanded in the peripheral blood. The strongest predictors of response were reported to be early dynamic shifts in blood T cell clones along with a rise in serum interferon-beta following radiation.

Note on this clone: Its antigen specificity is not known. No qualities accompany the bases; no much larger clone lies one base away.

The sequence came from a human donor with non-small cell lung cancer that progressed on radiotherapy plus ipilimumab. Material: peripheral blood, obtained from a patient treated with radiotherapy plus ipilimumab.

The CDR3 sequence is CASRRGLNTEAFF. The DNA is as follows: TGTGCCAGCCGGCGAGGATTGAACACTGAAGCTTTCTTT. The sequence is built from TRBV11-1 and TRBJ1-1; no D gene is confidently identified. V is clipped by 8 bases and J by 0 bases, and the sequence between their germline boundaries is 10 bases long. CDR1 SGHAT and CDR2 FQDESV are derived from the germline V gene (reference sequence). From the cysteine through the phenylalanine, the CDR3 covers 13 amino acids. Only CDR3 DNA remains: 39 bases, in frame from the first base.